The 3 T cell receptor beta chains below were found in one sample sequenced in a study of shared clonotypes between healthy human individuals. Data came from immunoSEQ multiplex PCR; TCRdb stores just in-frame clones and leaves some out. The sample has about 1 million clones, around 74% seen once; the top ten hold 1.4%. What was sequenced was memory CD4+ T cells sorted from blood. Subset given: CD45RA-negative fraction. The receptor set was obtained from a man aged 18-30 years in good health.

This chain links TRBV19 with TRBJ1-5; tentatively, D is TRBD1 (5 bases). The CDR3 contains 14 residues. The V gene lost 10 bases and the J gene lost 1 base, with 14 bases spanning the gap. CDR1 LNHDA and CDR2 SQIVND come from the germline V gene (reference sequence). Here the CDR3 reads CATGTSNSNQPQHF. For the CDR3, the DNA is TGTGCCACAGGGACTAGTAACAGCAATCAGCCCCAGCATTTT.

This rearrangement joins TRBV28 to TRBJ2-7; D might be TRBD2 (6 bases). CDR1 MDHEN and CDR2 SYDVKM come from the germline V gene. This CDR3 has 13 residues. V shed 6 bases and J shed 5 bases, with 14 bases lying between them. CDR3 bases: TGTGCCAGCAGGCTGGGGGGACGGGACGAGCAGTACTTC. The encoded protein is CASRLGGRDEQYF.

Details on this clone: The same CDR3 also results from other DNA sequences found in this sample. The V and J genes are TRBV7-2 and TRBJ2-7; D is unresolved. Trimming shortened V by 1 base and J by 1 base, and 8 bases separated the two germline ends. Germline V CDR1 and CDR2: SGHTA, FQGNSA. The CDR3 is made up of 14 amino acids. The CDR3 loop is CASSLDRVSYEQYF. The CDR3 region has the DNA TGTGCCAGCAGCTTAGATCGTGTATCCTACGAGCAGTACTTC.